The rows below give T cell receptor beta chains drawn from one sample of a study of post-analysis software for immune sequencing data. Each CDR3 protein gets one entry after TCRdb re-called the PCR reads with MiXCR. Of about 540,000 distinct CDR3 sequences in the sample, 34% were seen once. What was sequenced was blood. These receptors were collected from a girl aged 2-17 years with multiple sclerosis. The CDR3 runs from the conserved cysteine through the conserved F or W. Each record gives: clone size, D gene, CDR3 length, V gene, J gene, CDR3 DNA, CDR3 protein. D genes are given only for firm matches. Expanded clones are given a class, and other clones once, few, many or no size at all.

>few|.|13|TRBV3-1|TRBJ2-5
TGTGCCAGCAGCCAAGAATGGGCCGAAGAGCAGTACTTC
CASSQEWAEEQYF
>few|.|14|TRBV7-9|TRBJ1-4
TGTGCCAGCAGCGTTCTAGGGACTAATGAAAAACTGTTTTTT
CASSVLGTNEKLFF
>.|.|15|TRBV7-8|TRBJ2-1
TGTGCCAGCAGCCCAGGGGTCGGGGCGTACAATGAGCAGTTCTTC
CASSPGVGAYNEQFF
>many|.|12|TRBV12-3/TRBV12-4|TRBJ2-5
TGTGCCAGCAGTCCCGCGGAGGAGACCCAGTACTTC
CASSPAEETQYF
>.|.|14|TRBV10-3|TRBJ2-3
TGTGCCATCAGTGACCACGGCAGCACAGATACGCAGTATTTT
CAISDHGSTDTQYF
>.|.|14|TRBV6-1|TRBJ2-1
TGTGCCAGCAGTGAGGGGTTGGGACCCAATGAGCAGTTCTTC
CASSEGLGPNEQFF
>.|.|13|TRBV6-6|TRBJ2-3
TGTGCCAGCAAGACGGCGGACACAGATACGCAGTATTTT
CASKTADTDTQYF
>few|TRBD2|19|TRBV3-1|TRBJ2-1
TGTGCCAGCAGCCCCGGGGCTAGCGGGGGCCTGAGCTCCTACAATGAGCAGTTCTTC
CASSPGASGGLSSYNEQFF
>once|TRBD1|15|TRBV12-3/TRBV12-4|TRBJ1-2
TGTGCCAGCAGTTCCTATTCAGGGACAGTGGATGGCTACACCTTC
CASSSYSGTVDGYTF
>few|.|15|TRBV5-1|TRBJ2-7
TGCGCCAGCAGCTTGGGGGGAAACACACTCTACGAGCAGTACTTC
CASSLGGNTLYEQYF
>.|TRBD1|14|TRBV10-3|TRBJ2-5
TGTGCCATCAGTGACGAGGGGGCCCAAGAGACCCAGTACTTC
CAISDEGAQETQYF
>.|.|15|TRBV28|TRBJ2-3
TGTGCCAGCAGTAGTATGGGGTCCTACACAGATACGCAGTATTTT
CASSSMGSYTDTQYF
>.|.|15|TRBV5-1|TRBJ2-1
TGCGCCAGCAGCTTGCCCTCATTCTCCTACAATGAGCAGTTCTTC
CASSLPSFSYNEQFF
>few|.|13|TRBV6-5|TRBJ2-7
TGTGCCAGCAGTTACTCACAAACCTACGAGCAGTACTTC
CASSYSQTYEQYF
>few|.|17|TRBV12-3/TRBV12-4|TRBJ2-1
TGTGCCAGCAACCAGATGTGGGGGGCGAGGTCCTACAATGAGCAGTTCTTC
CASNQMWGARSYNEQFF
>.|TRBD2|17|TRBV20-1|TRBJ2-1
TGCAGTGCTAGAGGACGGGAGGGCCAGGGGCCCTACAATGAGCAGTTCTTC
CSARGREGQGPYNEQFF
>.|.|15|TRBV10-1|TRBJ1-1
TGCGCCAGCAGCAAGTATAAGAGGTTGGACACTGAAGCTTTCTTT
CASSKYKRLDTEAFF
>.|.|13|TRBV20-1|TRBJ2-1
TGCAGTGCCGGCGCACAGGGCGCCAATGAGCAGTTCTTC
CSAGAQGANEQFF
>.|TRBD2|16|TRBV9|TRBJ2-1
TGTGCCAGCAGCGTAGATACTAGCGGATACCACAATGAGCAGTTCTTC
CASSVDTSGYHNEQFF
>once|.|13|TRBV20-1|TRBJ1-1
TGCAGTGCCCTAGCCGGGGAAAACACTGAAGCTTTCTTT
CSALAGENTEAFF
>.|.|15|TRBV21-1|TRBJ2-5
TGTGCCAGCAGCAAAGAACAGGAGTACCAAAAGACCCAGTACTTC
CASSKEQEYQKTQYF
>.|.|13|TRBV12-3/TRBV12-4|TRBJ2-5
TGTGCCAGCAGGCCGGGCCTGATGGATGAGCAGTACTTC
CASRPGLMDEQYF
>few|.|14|TRBV12-3/TRBV12-4|TRBJ2-7
TGTGCCAGCAGTTCCTCCGGGACATGGGGCGAGCAGTACTTC
CASSSSGTWGEQYF
>few|.|8|TRBV20-1|TRBJ2-3
TGCAGTGCTAGGGCGCAGTATTTT
CSARAQYF
>few|TRBD2|16|TRBV29-1|TRBJ2-7
TGCAGCGTTGAAGACTCGGGGGGGGTGAGCTCCTACGAGCAGTACTTC
CSVEDSGGVSSYEQYF
>.|.|16|TRBV7-3|TRBJ2-6
TGTGCCAGCAGCTTAGGTATCTCTTATGGGGCCAACGTCCTGACTTTC
CASSLGISYGANVLTF
>few|.|16|TRBV7-2|TRBJ2-5
TGTGCCAGCAGCTCCCGGATACACTGGGACCAAGAGACCCAGTACTTC
CASSSRIHWDQETQYF
>.|.|16|TRBV9|TRBJ2-1
TGTGCCAGCAACGGTAGGGCCCTACCCCTCTTGAATGAGCAGTTCTTC
CASNGRALPLLNEQFF
>few|.|13|TRBV6-4|TRBJ1-1
TGTGCCAGCAGTGCGGGGATGAACACTGAAGCTTTCTTT
CASSAGMNTEAFF
>.|TRBD2|16|TRBV20-1|TRBJ2-3
TGCAGTGCACGGAGAACGGGACTACGGATTACAGATACGCAGTATTTT
CSARRTGLRITDTQYF
>.|.|16|TRBV10-1|TRBJ2-7
TGCGCCAGCAGTGAAACTGGGGGCAATCATTCCTACGAGCAGTACTTC
CASSETGGNHSYEQYF
>few|.|11|TRBV20-1|TRBJ2-1
TGCAGTGCTAAAAACAACAATGAGCAGTTCTTC
CSAKNNNEQFF
>.|.|13|TRBV6-2/TRBV6-3|TRBJ2-1
TGTGCCAGCAGTTACTCGACCAGGGGTGAGCAGTTCTTC
CASSYSTRGEQFF
>few|TRBD2|15|TRBV9|TRBJ2-1
TGTGCCAGCAGCCTAGCGGGGGAGCCTTACAATGAGCAGTTCTTC
CASSLAGEPYNEQFF